This T cell receptor (beta chain) stems from a study of cytomegalovirus exposure and HLA in healthy donors. Separate from the roughly 700-subject first cohort was the roughly 120-subject validation cohort, to which the donors belonged. Data came from immunoSEQ multiplex PCR; TCRdb stores just in-frame clones and leaves some out. Among roughly 220,000 clones listed, about 90% were seen once. Study-level findings and limits: The classifier reportedly diagnosed cytomegalovirus status with high specificity and sensitivity. In vitro testing confirmed a few CMV-associated chains as specific for CMV antigens. The investigators catalogued 150 to 200 TCR beta chains as cytomegalovirus-associated.

This clone was observed a single time. Antigen: not known. The sequence was collected from a woman aged 18-29 years in good health and CMV-seronegative. The sample taken for sequencing was PBMCs.

This CDR3 is CAWSSRSYEQYF. The CDR3 coding sequence is TGTGCCTGGAGTTCTAGATCCTACGAGCAGTACTTC. The chain has TRBV30 and TRBJ2-7; D is ambiguous. This CDR3 contains 12 residues. V lost 2 bases and J 1 base, leaving 6 bases between the germline ends. CDR1 is GTSNPN and CDR2 is SVGIG in the germline V gene (reference sequence).